The 25 T cell receptor beta chains below come from one sample, sequenced in a study of T cells in Graves' hyperthyroidism and ophthalmopathy. From RNA transcripts, TCR beta CDR3 regions were amplified. With the HTBI primer set, the TCR CDR3 went through a first round of RT-PCR. MiXCR, run by TCRdb on the multiplex PCR reads, gives a single entry per CDR3 protein. Altogether around 210,000 distinct CDR3 sequences are present, less than 20% being singletons, with the ten largest covering approximately 56%. The sample was blood. The origin of the receptors is a woman between 45 and 65 years old with Graves' hyperthyroidism.

This rearrangement joins TRBV28 to TRBJ1-1; perhaps TRBD1 as D (5 bases). The CDR3 covers 15 residues. The V gene lost 5 bases and the J gene lost 1 base, with 14 bases spanning the gap. In germline, CDR1 is MDHEN, CDR2 SYDVKM. The CDR3 nucleotides are TGTGCCAGCAGTCCCCCCATGAGGGGGAACACTGAAGCTTTCTTT. Amino acids: CASSPPMRGNTEAFF.

The CDR3 DNA is TGTGCCATCAGTGAGTTTAGCGGGTCTGGGGAGACCCAGTACTTC. Protein: CAISEFSGSGETQYF. The rearrangement uses TRBV10-3 and TRBJ2-5, with 7 bases fitting TRBD2. Trimming took 1 base from V and 5 from J; bases not matched to a gene: 7. The CDR3 spans 15 residues. CDR1 is ENHRY, CDR2 SYGVKD, per germline.

This clonotype was detected many times. The rearrangement joins TRBV24-1 to TRBJ2-3; a weak D match, TRBD2 (6 bases). V was pared by 6 bases and J by 3 bases, with 9 bases between. CDR3 length: 13 residues. From germline, CDR1 is KGHDR and CDR2 SFDVKD. Here the CDR3 DNA reads TGTGCCACCAGTTGGACTACAACAGATACGCAGTATTTT. It translates to CATSWTTTDTQYF.

This clonotype came up many times. The chain carries TRBV11-2 and TRBJ1-1; 12 bases line up with TRBD1. The junction had 3 bases not matched to a gene; V was cut back by 4 bases and J by 6 bases. The CDR3 extends over 14 amino acids. The germline V gene has CDR1 SGHAT and CDR2 FQNNGV. DNA for the CDR3: TGTGCCAGCAGCTGGGACAGGGGGCTACCTGAAGCTTTCTTT. Translation gives CASSWDRGLPEAFF.

This clonotype was counted a few times. The gene calls are TRBV20-1 and TRBJ1-2, with TRBD1 matching over 7 bases. The germline V gene has CDR1 DFQATT and CDR2 SNEGSKA (reference sequence). V dropped 1 base and J dropped 2; count of bases not matched to a gene: 4. The CDR3 length is 14 residues. DNA for the CDR3: TGCAGTGCTAGAGTGGCAGGGGGAAACTATGGCTACACCTTC. As protein: CSARVAGGNYGYTF.

This clonotype was detected ten times or more. The chain uses TRBV4-1 and TRBJ2-7, with a tentative D call TRBD1 (6 bases). V was trimmed by 0 bases and J by 4 bases, leaving 16 bases between them. Per the germline V gene, CDR1 is MGHRA and CDR2 is YSYEKL. The CDR3 is 16 residues long. This CDR3 reads CASSQDSGQGYYEQYF. For the CDR3, the DNA is TGCGCCAGCAGCCAAGATAGTGGGCAGGGGTATTACGAGCAGTACTTC.

The gene calls are TRBV19 and TRBJ2-7, with unresolved D. V was pared by 0 bases and J by 3 bases, with 12 bases between. The CDR3 has 15 amino acids. In germline, CDR1 is LNHDA, CDR2 SQIVND (reference sequence). The CDR3: CASSIDLRVGYEQYF. In DNA form, the CDR3 reads TGTGCCAGTAGTATAGATCTGCGAGTTGGCTACGAGCAGTACTTC. The complete variable domain, with remaining parts taken from reference TRBV19 and TRBJ2-7, reads DGGITQSPKYLFRKEGQNVTLSCEQNLNHDAMYWYRQDPGQGLRLIYYSQIVNDFQKGDIAEGYSVSREKKESFPLTVTSAQKNPTAFYLCASSIDLRVGYEQYFGPGTRLTVT.

This clonotype was counted between two and nine times. This chain joins TRBV20-1 and TRBJ2-1; 7 nucleotides match TRBD2. Trimming cost V 1 base and J 7 bases; bases outside gene matches: 4. This CDR3 contains 13 residues. Looked up from germline, CDR1 is DFQATT and CDR2 is SNEGSKA (reference sequence). CDR3 amino acids: CSARVSGWNEQFF. The CDR3 DNA sequence: TGCAGTGCTAGAGTTAGCGGGTGGAATGAGCAGTTCTTC.

The sample holds many counts of this clonotype. The J gene is TRBJ2-1, the V gene TRBV5-1, with D unclear. CDR1 and CDR2 from the germline V gene are SGHRS and YFSETQ. The V end lost 0 bases, the J end lost 7 bases, and 14 bases lay between the germline ends. This CDR3 has 15 amino acids. The CDR3 sequence: CASSLDGSSLNEQFF. The CDR3 DNA is TGCGCCAGCAGCTTGGATGGCTCTAGTCTAAATGAGCAGTTCTTC.

There are many counts of this clonotype. The chain is built from TRBV20-1 and TRBJ1-2, with D uncertain. V gave up 5 bases and J gave up 8 bases, with 9 bases separating them. The CDR3 runs 10 residues. The germline V gene has CDR1 DFQATT and CDR2 SNEGSKA (reference sequence). The CDR3 spells CSAERRGYTF. The CDR3 DNA reads as TGCAGTGCTGAGCGGCGGGGCTACACCTTC.

This clonotype has only a few counts. The chain uses TRBV24-1 and TRBJ2-5; tentative D call: TRBD1 (5 bases). Germline CDR1 reads KGHDR; CDR2 reads SFDVKD. The CDR3 runs 14 residues. V lost 0 bases and J lost 5, with 9 bases in between. The CDR3, as DNA: TGTGCCACCAGTGATTTGGGGTCAGGGGAGACCCAGTACTTC. Amino acids: CATSDLGSGETQYF.

This clonotype has more than one count but fewer than ten. The chain uses TRBV6-1 and TRBJ1-5, with D possibly TRBD1 on 5 matching bases. There are 15 residues in the CDR3. Germline lookup yields CDR1 MNHNS and CDR2 SASEGT. Between the trimmed V and J ends, which lost 6 bases and 1 base, there was a span of 13 bases. The CDR3: CASRGDGGSNQPQHF. The CDR3 coding sequence is TGTGCCAGCAGGGGGGACGGTGGAAGCAATCAGCCCCAGCATTTT.

This clonotype has a count of ten or more. This rearrangement joins TRBV6-1 to TRBJ1-1; D gene uncertain. V lost 6 bases to trimming and J lost 1 base, with 12 bases between them. CDR1 is MNHNS, CDR2 SASEGT, per germline. This CDR3 region has 14 residues. CDR3 loop: CASSPDWENTEAFF. CDR3 bases: TGTGCCAGCAGCCCAGACTGGGAGAACACTGAAGCTTTCTTT.

The V call is TRBV30, the J call TRBJ1-1, with TRBD1 as a possible D gene (5 bases). The germline V and J ends were trimmed by 1 base and 9 bases, with 9 bases remaining between them. The CDR3 is 11 residues long. Per the germline V gene, CDR1 is GTSNPN and CDR2 is SVGIG (reference sequence). The CDR3 sequence: CAWSDKGQAFF. As DNA, the CDR3 is TGTGCCTGGAGTGACAAGGGGCAAGCTTTCTTT.

The chain combines TRBV15 with TRBJ2-1; D perhaps matches TRBD2 (6 bases). Germline V gene lookup returns CDR1 LNHNV and CDR2 YYDKDF (reference sequence). Trimming cost V 3 bases and J 8 bases, with 20 bases left between them. The CDR3 runs 16 residues. For the CDR3, the DNA is TGTGCCACCAGCAGGGAGCGGATAGCGAGCGGGCATGAGCAGTTCTTC. Its protein is CATSRERIASGHEQFF.

As for this clonotype: A much larger clone lies one base from this, so it may be a read error. The chain combines TRBV30 with TRBJ1-5; 7 nucleotides line up with TRBD1. The CDR3 length is 14 residues. The germline gives CDR1 GTSNPN, CDR2 SVGIG (reference sequence). The CDR3 nucleotides are TGTGCCTGGGATGGGGGACAGCCAAATCAGCCCCGGCATTTT. Translation: CAWDGGQPNQPRHF.

This chain connects TRBV19 to TRBJ1-5; D is possibly TRBD1 (6 bases). The germline gives CDR1 LNHDA, CDR2 SQIVND (reference sequence). Between the trimmed V and J ends, which lost 10 bases and 7 bases, there was a span of 11 bases. The CDR3 is 11 amino acids. CDR3 residues: CATGVGQPQHF. The CDR3 DNA follows: TGTGCCACAGGGGTCGGGCAGCCCCAGCATTTT.

This clonotype was counted at least ten times. The V gene is TRBV12-3 or TRBV12-4, the J gene TRBJ1-5, with D unclear. The ends were cut back, 8 bases at V and 4 bases at J, with 15 bases in the middle. The CDR3 sequence is 14 residues long. CDR3 amino acids: CASGIDGANQPQHF. The CDR3, as DNA: TGTGCCAGCGGAATAGACGGAGCGAATCAGCCCCAGCATTTT.

The chain carries TRBV7-3 and TRBJ2-2; 10 bases match TRBD2. CDR1 is SGHTA, CDR2 FQGTGA, per germline. Trimming at V came to 3 bases and at J to 6 bases, leaving 10 bases not matched to a gene. The CDR3 has 17 residues. The CDR3 here is CASSFRAGGPISGELFF. DNA for the CDR3: TGTGCCAGCAGCTTCCGAGCGGGAGGGCCTATCTCCGGGGAGCTGTTTTTT.

This chain links TRBV6-1 with TRBJ2-3; the match to TRBD1 covers 7 bases. V shed 5 bases, J shed 0 bases, and the junction held 11 bases outside the gene matches. The CDR3 has 17 amino acids. Looked up from germline, CDR1 is MNHNS and CDR2 is SASEGT. The CDR3 region is CASSPNTGTASTDTQYF. The DNA of the CDR3 is TGTGCCAGCAGTCCAAATACCGGGACAGCAAGCACAGATACGCAGTATTTT.

The chain employs TRBV7-3 and TRBJ2-1; 10 bases are a match to TRBD2. This CDR3 has 14 residues. Per the germline V gene, CDR1 is SGHTA and CDR2 is FQGTGA. DNA for the CDR3: TGTGCTGGCAGCTTAGCTAGCGGGGGCAATGAGCAGTTCTTC. Protein: CAGSLASGGNEQFF.

The chain couples TRBV6-5 to TRBJ2-2, with D tentatively TRBD1 (7 bases). Trimming took 0 bases from V and 6 from J, leaving 17 bases between them. This CDR3 is built from 17 residues. The germline V gene encodes CDR1 MNHEY and CDR2 SVGAGI. The chain's CDR3 is CASSYSGGQLGSGELFF. The CDR3 DNA follows: TGTGCCAGCAGTTACTCGGGGGGACAGTTAGGCTCCGGGGAGCTGTTTTTT.

CDR3 amino acids: CASSSGNIGYQETQYF. The CDR3 nucleotides are TGTGCCAGCAGCTCCGGGAACATTGGGTACCAAGAGACCCAGTACTTC. The chain has TRBV7-3 and TRBJ2-5; weak D call: TRBD2 (5 bases). Looked up from germline, CDR1 is SGHTA and CDR2 is FQGTGA. The CDR3 length is 16 residues. V lost 4 bases, J lost 0 bases, and 15 bases lay in between.

This clonotype appeared a few times. This sequence joins TRBV6-2 or TRBV6-3 and TRBJ2-1; TRBD2 matches 11 bases. This CDR3 region has 18 residues. CDR1 and CDR2 from the germline V gene are MNHEY and SVGEGT. Trimming cost V 7 bases and J 2 bases; bases outside gene matches: 13. In DNA, the CDR3 is TGTGCCAGCACCCAGAGGGCTAGCGGGAGGAGTCCCTACAATGAGCAGTTCTTC. Its translation is CASTQRASGRSPYNEQFF.

This clonotype appeared once. The chain carries TRBV4-1 and TRBJ2-7, with a possible D match to TRBD2 (5 bases). CDR3 length equals 15 residues. In germline, CDR1 is MGHRA, CDR2 YSYEKL. V lost 4 bases and J 0 bases, leaving 13 bases between the germline ends. In DNA, the CDR3 is TGCGCCAGCAGCCGAGGGAACGCGTACTCCTACGAGCAGTACTTC. Its protein is CASSRGNAYSYEQYF.